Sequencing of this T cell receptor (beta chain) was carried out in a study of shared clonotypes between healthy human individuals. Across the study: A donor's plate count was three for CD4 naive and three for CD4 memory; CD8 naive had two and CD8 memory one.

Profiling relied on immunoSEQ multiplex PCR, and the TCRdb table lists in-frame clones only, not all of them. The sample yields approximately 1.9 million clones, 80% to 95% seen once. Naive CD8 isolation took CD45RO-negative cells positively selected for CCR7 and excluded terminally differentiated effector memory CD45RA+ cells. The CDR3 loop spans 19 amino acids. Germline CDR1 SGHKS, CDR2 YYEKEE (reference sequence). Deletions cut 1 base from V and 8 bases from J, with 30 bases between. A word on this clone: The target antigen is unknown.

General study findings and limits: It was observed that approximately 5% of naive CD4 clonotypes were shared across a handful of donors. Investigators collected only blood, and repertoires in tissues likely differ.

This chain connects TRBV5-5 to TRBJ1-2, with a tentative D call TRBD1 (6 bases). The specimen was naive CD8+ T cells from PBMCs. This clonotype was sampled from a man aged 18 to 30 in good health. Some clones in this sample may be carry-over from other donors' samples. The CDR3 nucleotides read TGTGCCAGCAGCTTGCCCCGGGACAAGGTGGGCACGAGTATATGGGGCTACACCTTC. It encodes CASSLPRDKVGTSIWGYTF.